Listed here is a single TCR beta chain. Original handling: Amplification with reference gene primers provided the estimates of nucleated cell counts. Using immunoSEQ multiplex PCR, the repertoire was profiled, and TCRdb retains in-frame clones only, with some absent. From that table come the V and J calls and clone size; the DNA was used to work out D and trimming. The data show about 340,000 clones, about four fifths seen once. This entry belongs to a study of blood T cell repertoires in COVID-19. Study details: Donors in the United States, Italy and Spain gave samples during acute or convalescent COVID-19. In each case, the material was cDNA or gDNA derived from T cells, B-cell-depleted T cells, or PBMCs.

The specimen was peripheral blood. The receptor was isolated from a man aged 25-45 years with active or convalescent COVID-19.

CDR3 sequence reads: CASSQDGVVTEAFF. The CDR3 DNA follows: TGTGCCAGCAGCCAAGACGGGGTGGTCACTGAAGCTTTCTTT. This sequence joins TRBV3-1 (or the pseudogene TRBV3-2) and TRBJ1-1; D remains unclear. This CDR3 contains 14 residues. Trimming cost V 0 bases and J 4 bases, with 9 bases left between them. Germline CDR1 LGHDT, CDR2 YNNKEL (reference sequence).